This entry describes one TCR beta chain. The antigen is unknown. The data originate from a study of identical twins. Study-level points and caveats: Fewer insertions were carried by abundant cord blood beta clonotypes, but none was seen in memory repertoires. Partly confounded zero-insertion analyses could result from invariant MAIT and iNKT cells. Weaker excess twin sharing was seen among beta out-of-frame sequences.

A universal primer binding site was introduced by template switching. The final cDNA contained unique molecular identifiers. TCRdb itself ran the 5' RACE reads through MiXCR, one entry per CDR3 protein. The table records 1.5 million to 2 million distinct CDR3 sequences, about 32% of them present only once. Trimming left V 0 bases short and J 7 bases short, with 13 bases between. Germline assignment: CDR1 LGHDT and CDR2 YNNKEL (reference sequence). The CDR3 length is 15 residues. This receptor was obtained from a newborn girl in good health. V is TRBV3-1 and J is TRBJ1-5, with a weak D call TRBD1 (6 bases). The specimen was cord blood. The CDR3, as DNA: TGTGCCAGCAGCCAAGATTCCACAGGGAGCCAGCCCCAGCATTTT. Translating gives CASSQDSTGSQPQHF.